Below, one T cell receptor beta chain is given with its context. Its target is not known. CDR1 is WSHSY, CDR2 SAAADI, per germline. The V end was cut by 4 bases, the J end by 1 base, with 4 bases between. CDR3 length equals 12 residues. The PCR had 60 Vbeta and 13 Jbeta primers. Profiling relied on immunoSEQ multiplex PCR, and the TCRdb table lists in-frame clones only, not all of them. The sample holds approximately 100,000 clones; over 60% are singletons and the top ten take under 4%. This entry comes from a study of cytomegalovirus exposure and HLA in healthy donors. Overall study findings and caveats: Later analysis suggested most CMV-associated TCR beta chains were HLA-restricted. Under in vitro conditions, three CMV-associated chains were confirmed as specific for CMV antigens. Previous analysis showed most TCR beta V segments were productive about 90% or about 30% of the time.

The receptor's source is a man aged 30 to 45 in good health and CMV-seronegative. This chain uses TRBV10-2 with TRBJ1-1; no clear D gene. The material sequenced was PBMCs. The CDR3 DNA sequence: TGCGCCAGCAGTGGGCAGAACACTGAAGCTTTCTTT. Translation gives CASSGQNTEAFF.